The next 2 T cell receptor beta chains were all read from a single sample in a study of blood T cell repertoires in COVID-19. This table comes from immunoSEQ multiplex PCR, and its TCRdb copy is limited to in-frame clones, with some not included. The repertoire holds 210,000 or so clones, approximately 80% seen once, with less than 11% in the top ten. The sequenced sample consisted of peripheral blood. Source of these receptors: a woman older than 75 with acute or convalescent COVID-19.

The CDR3 DNA reads TGTGCCAGTAGCCTGAGCATCTCTGGGGCCAACGTCCTGACTTTC. Translated: CASSLSISGANVLTF. This sequence joins TRBV19 and TRBJ2-6; no definite D call. V lost 6 bases to trimming and J lost 0 bases, with 9 bases between them. The germline gives CDR1 LNHDA, CDR2 SQIVND (reference sequence). This CDR3 contains 15 residues.

The chain joins TRBV19 to TRBJ1-3; 8 nucleotides agree with TRBD1. This CDR3 spans 15 amino acids. Trimming took 4 bases from V and 2 from J; bases not matched to a gene: 4. Germline loops: CDR1 LNHDA, CDR2 SQIVND (reference sequence). The chain's CDR3 is CASSTDRAAGNTIYF. CDR3 DNA: TGTGCCAGTAGTACGGACAGGGCGGCTGGAAACACCATATATTTT.